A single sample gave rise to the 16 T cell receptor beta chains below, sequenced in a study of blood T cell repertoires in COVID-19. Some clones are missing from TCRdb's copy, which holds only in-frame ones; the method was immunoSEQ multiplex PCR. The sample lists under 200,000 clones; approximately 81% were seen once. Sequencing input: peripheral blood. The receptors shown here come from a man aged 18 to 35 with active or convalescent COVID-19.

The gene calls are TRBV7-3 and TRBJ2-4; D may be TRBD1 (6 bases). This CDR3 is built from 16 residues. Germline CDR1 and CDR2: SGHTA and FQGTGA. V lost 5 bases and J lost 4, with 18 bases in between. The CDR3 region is CASSPSGGRGKNIQYF. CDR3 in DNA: TGTGCCAGCAGCCCATCTGGTGGCAGGGGAAAAAACATTCAGTACTTC.

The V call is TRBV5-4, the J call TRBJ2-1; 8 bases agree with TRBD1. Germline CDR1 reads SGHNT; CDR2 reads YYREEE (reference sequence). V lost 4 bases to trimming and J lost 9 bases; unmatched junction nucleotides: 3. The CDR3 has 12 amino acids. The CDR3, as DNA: TGTGCCAGCAGCATAGACAGGGGTGAGCAGTTCTTC. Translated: CASSIDRGEQFF. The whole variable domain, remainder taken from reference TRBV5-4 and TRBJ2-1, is ETGVTQSPTHLIKTRGQQVTLRCSSQSGHNTVSWYQQALGQGPQFIFQYYREEENGRGNFPPRFSGLQFPNYSSELNVNALELDDSALYLCASSIDRGEQFFGPGTRLTVL.

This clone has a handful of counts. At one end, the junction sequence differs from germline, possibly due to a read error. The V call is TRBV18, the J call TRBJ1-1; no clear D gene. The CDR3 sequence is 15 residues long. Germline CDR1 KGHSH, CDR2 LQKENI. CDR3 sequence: CASSPSSTPLNGLEF. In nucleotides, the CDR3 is TGTGCCAGCTCACCTAGCTCAACCCCTCTTAACGGATTGGAGTTT.

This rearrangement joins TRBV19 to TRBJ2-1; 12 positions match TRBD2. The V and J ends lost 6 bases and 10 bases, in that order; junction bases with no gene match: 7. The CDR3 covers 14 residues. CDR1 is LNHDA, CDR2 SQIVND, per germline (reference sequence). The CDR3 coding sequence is TGTGCCAGTAGCCAACTAGCGGGGGGTAGAGAGCAGTTCTTC. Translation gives CASSQLAGGREQFF.

CDR3 region: CASMHDTGDRNSPLHF. For the CDR3, the DNA is TGTGCCAGCATGCATGACACAGGGGATCGTAATTCACCCCTCCACTTT. The chain carries TRBV4-2 and TRBJ1-6; 7 bases align to TRBD1. Germline V gene data show CDR1 as LGHNA and CDR2 as YNFKEQ. This CDR3 is 16 amino acids long. Trimming cost V 7 bases and J 6 bases; bases outside gene matches: 12.

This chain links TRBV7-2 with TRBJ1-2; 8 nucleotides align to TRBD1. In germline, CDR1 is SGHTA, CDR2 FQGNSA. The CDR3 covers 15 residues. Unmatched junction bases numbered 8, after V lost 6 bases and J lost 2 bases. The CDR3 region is CASRRGQGANYGYTF. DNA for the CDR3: TGTGCCAGCAGGCGGGGGCAGGGGGCCAACTATGGCTACACCTTC.

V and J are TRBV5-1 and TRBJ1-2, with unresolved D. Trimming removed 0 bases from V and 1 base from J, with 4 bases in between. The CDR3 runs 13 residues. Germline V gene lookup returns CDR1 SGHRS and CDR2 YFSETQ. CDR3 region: CASSLAGNYGYTF. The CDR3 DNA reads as TGCGCCAGCAGCTTGGCGGGTAACTATGGCTACACCTTC.

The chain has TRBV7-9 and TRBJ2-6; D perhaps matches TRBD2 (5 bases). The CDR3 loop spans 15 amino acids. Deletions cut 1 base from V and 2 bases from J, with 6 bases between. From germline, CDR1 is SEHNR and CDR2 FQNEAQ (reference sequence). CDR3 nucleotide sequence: TGTGCCAGCAGCTTAGTCGGGGCTGGGGCCAACGTCCTGACTTTC. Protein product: CASSLVGAGANVLTF.

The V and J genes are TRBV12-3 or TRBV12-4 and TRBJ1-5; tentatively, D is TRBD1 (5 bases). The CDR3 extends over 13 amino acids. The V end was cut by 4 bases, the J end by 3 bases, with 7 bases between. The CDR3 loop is CASSWGYNQPQHF. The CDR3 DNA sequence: TGTGCCAGCAGTTGGGGCTACAATCAGCCCCAGCATTTT.

The CDR3 DNA is TGTGCCTGGAGCCGGGGGGTGGGGAACGAGCAGTACTTC. This gives the protein CAWSRGVGNEQYF. The V call is TRBV30, the J call TRBJ2-7; TRBD2 matches at 7 bases. This CDR3 is built from 13 residues. V trimming: 3 bases; J trimming: 5 bases; junction bases outside the gene matches: 7. The germline CDR1 and CDR2 sequences are GTSNPN and SVGIG (reference sequence). The full variable domain, in which reference TRBV30 and TRBJ2-7 provide the parts outside the CDR3, is SQTIHQWPATLVQPVGSPLSLECTVEGTSNPNLYWYRQAAGRGLQLLFYSVGIGQISSEVPQNLSASRPQDRQFILSSKKLLLSDSGFYLCAWSRGVGNEQYFGPGTRLTVT.

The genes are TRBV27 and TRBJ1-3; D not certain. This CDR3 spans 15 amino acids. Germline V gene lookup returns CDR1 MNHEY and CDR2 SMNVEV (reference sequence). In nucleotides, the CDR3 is TGTGCTTCCCAAGCATCCGTGAGCTCTGGAAACACCATATATTTT. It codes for CASQASVSSGNTIYF.

The DNA for the CDR3 is TGTGCCAGCAGCGCCCCGGAACTAGCATCTTACGAGCAGTACTTC. Its translation: CASSAPELASYEQYF. The J gene is TRBJ2-7, the V gene TRBV5-5; D might be TRBD2 (6 bases). CDR1 SGHKS and CDR2 YYEKEE come from the germline V gene (reference sequence). V lost 4 bases to trimming and J lost 4 bases, with 18 bases between them. The length of the CDR3 is 15 residues.

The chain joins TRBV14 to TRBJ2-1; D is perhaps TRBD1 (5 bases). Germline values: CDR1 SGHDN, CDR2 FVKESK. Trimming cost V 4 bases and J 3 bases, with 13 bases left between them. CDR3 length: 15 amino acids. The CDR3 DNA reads TGTGCCAGCAGCCCCCTATGGGGCGTCTACAATGAGCAGTTCTTC. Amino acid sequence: CASSPLWGVYNEQFF.

CDR3 sequence reads: CASSYRPALVAGVPYEQYF. CDR3 DNA: TGCGCCAGCAGCTACCGGCCGGCCTTGGTAGCGGGGGTCCCCTACGAGCAGTACTTC. The chain couples TRBV5-1 to TRBJ2-7, with 9 bases that match TRBD2. V lost 3 bases and J lost 2; bases outside the gene matches: 18. Germline V gives CDR1 SGHRS, CDR2 YFSETQ. This CDR3 contains 19 residues.

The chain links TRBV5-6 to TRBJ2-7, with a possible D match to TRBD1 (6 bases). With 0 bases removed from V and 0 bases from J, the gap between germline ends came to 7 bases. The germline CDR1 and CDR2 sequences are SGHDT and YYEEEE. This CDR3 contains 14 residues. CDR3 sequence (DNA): TGTGCCAGCAGCTTGGGGACAGACTCCTACGAGCAGTACTTC. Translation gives CASSLGTDSYEQYF.

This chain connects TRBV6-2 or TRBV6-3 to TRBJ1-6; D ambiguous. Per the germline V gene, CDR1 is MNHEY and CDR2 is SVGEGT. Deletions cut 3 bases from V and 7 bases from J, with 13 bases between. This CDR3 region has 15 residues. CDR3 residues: CASSYVPHLNSPLHF. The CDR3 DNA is TGTGCCAGCAGTTATGTGCCGCATCTAAATTCACCCCTCCACTTT.